Each of the 5 T cell receptor beta chains below was sequenced from the same sample in a study of early T cells in non-severe SARS-CoV-2 infection. TCRdb re-analysed the 5' RACE reads in MiXCR, keeping a single row per CDR3 protein. This repertoire shows roughly 53,000 distinct CDR3 sequences, about a tenth found once; its top ten account for less than 25%. Sequences were obtained from whole blood. The receptors were gathered from an adult who was a healthcare worker with PCR-confirmed SARS-CoV-2 infection or an uninfected control (not recorded which).

This clonotype was detected only a few times. This sequence joins TRBV29-1 and TRBJ2-3; tentative D call: TRBD2 (7 bases). Germline V gene lookup returns CDR1 SQVTM and CDR2 ANQGSEA. V dropped 8 bases and J dropped 2 bases, with 14 bases sitting between them. The CDR3 covers 13 residues. The CDR3 coding sequence is TGCAGCTTTGCGGGGGCGGACACAGATACGCAGTATTTT. It is translated as CSFAGADTDTQYF.

This chain uses TRBV18 with TRBJ1-3; the match to TRBD1 covers 8 bases. Looked up from germline, CDR1 is KGHSH and CDR2 is LQKENI. Trimming removed 5 bases from V and 3 bases from J; junction bases left unmatched: 6. This CDR3 contains 15 residues. CDR3 protein: CASSSGTGYGNTIYF. CDR3 nucleotide sequence: TGTGCCAGCTCAAGTGGGACAGGCTATGGAAACACCATATATTTT.

CDR3 nucleotides: TGTGCCAGCAGCTTAGCATGGGGGGGAAACATTCAGTACTTC. Residues: CASSLAWGGNIQYF. The chain is built from TRBV11-2 and TRBJ2-4, with 7 bases matching TRBD2. The V and J ends lost 1 base and 6 bases, in that order; junction bases with no gene match: 3. This CDR3 has 14 amino acids. Germline V CDR1 and CDR2: SGHAT, FQNNGV. The whole variable domain, filled in from reference TRBV11-2 and TRBJ2-4, reads EAGVAQSPRYKIIEKRQSVAFWCNPISGHATLYWYQQILGQGPKLLIQFQNNGVVDDSQLPKDRFSAERLKGVDSTLKIQPAKLEDSAVYLCASSLAWGGNIQYFGAGTRLSVL.

A few counts support this clonotype. This chain joins TRBV6-1 and TRBJ2-1; D is possibly TRBD2 (7 bases). The CDR3 is made up of 15 amino acids. V dropped 1 base and J dropped 7 bases, with 14 bases sitting between them. The germline V gene encodes CDR1 MNHNS and CDR2 SASEGT. The CDR3 loop is CASSEVLGGVNEQFF. CDR3 coding DNA: TGTGCCAGCAGTGAAGTGCTAGGGGGGGTAAATGAGCAGTTCTTC.

The V gene is TRBV12-3 or TRBV12-4, the J gene TRBJ1-4, with TRBD1 as a possible D gene (5 bases). V gave up 5 bases and J gave up 4 bases, with 11 bases separating them. The CDR3 is 14 amino acids. The CDR3 loop reads CASSGDGNNEKLFF. The DNA of the CDR3 is TGTGCCAGCAGTGGGGACGGAAATAATGAAAAACTGTTTTTT.